This record looks at one T cell receptor (beta chain) sequence and its context. It has no known antigen specificity. It has no much larger one-base neighbor in the sample; base qualities were not kept. This sample stems from a study of blood T cell repertoires in COVID-19 (dated by TCRdb to 2019 to 2021). Regarding the study in general: Samples from collaborators originated in the United States, Italy and Spain and spanned both the acute and convalescent phases of COVID-19. The material from the prospective study consisted of cDNA or gDNA derived from T cells, B-cell-depleted T cells, or PBMCs. The dataset comprised deeply sampled blood TCRbeta repertoires from subjects exposed to, actively infected with, or recovered from COVID-19. The repertoires were released in a freely available public database meant as a resource for research on the immune response to SARS-CoV-2. Samples were obtained from the ongoing ImmuneRACE study (first 160 participants) and from 1,254 subjects provided by 6 global collaborators. A de-identified subject ID, COVID-19 status, age in years and sex were almost always included in the sample metadata. HLA class I and class II types, where available, came from metadata supplied by the sample provider rather than from assay-based typing. The research as a whole found: How much clinical and demographic metadata was included differed by source and by participant, and the metadata was provided uncurated.

Participants in the prospective study were enrolled through a virtual design, were aged about 18 to 100 years, and lived in fewer than 30 United States geographic areas. Cohort assignment in the prospective study relied on participant-reported clinical history from a screening survey and a study questionnaire. Each participant in the prospective study had whole blood, serum and a nasopharyngeal or oropharyngeal swab collected by mobile phlebotomists. Participants in the prospective study had the option to provide additional blood draws and questionnaires over a roughly 2-month period. Blood samples from the prospective study were shipped frozen or at room temperature prior to DNA extraction. V trim: 4 bases; J trim: 5 bases; unmatched bases: 7. As encoded in the germline V gene, CDR1 is SGHRS while CDR2 is YFSETQ. Reading from cysteine to phenylalanine, the CDR3 counts 14 amino acids. Here the CDR3 DNA is all that survives: 42 bases in frame from base 1.

TCRbeta CDR3 regions were amplified from genomic DNA by means of the immunoSEQ Assay, a bias-controlled multiplex PCR. Processing in the source paper ran as follows. The number of nucleated cells in each sample was estimated from the amplification of reference gene primers within the assay. Sequence reads were collapsed and filtered to measure the absolute abundance of every unique TCRbeta CDR3 rearrangement. Productive Simpson clonality was computed per sample as the square root of Simpson's diversity index over productive rearrangements. Imported from immuneACCESS, the table was reduced by TCRdb to in-frame sequences with V and J called. These copies leave out some clones; in studies compared against another copy, an unresolved V gene accounts for under half, and the cause of the remainder is not known. That table furnishes V, J and clone size, whereas the DNA furnished D and trimming. For this sample the table gives 300,000 to 500,000 clones, of which approximately 88% were detected only once. The ten largest clonotypes hold about 0.89% of the sample.

The rearranged chain carries TRBV5-1 and TRBJ1-2, and TRBD1 matches 8 of the central bases. The specimen sequenced was PBMCs or T cells enriched from blood (not recorded which). This sequence originates from a woman under 40 with acute COVID-19. The sequenced DNA: TGCGCCAGCAGCCGCTCGGGGACAGGATATGGCTACACCTTC. Its translation is CASSRSGTGYGYTF.